This TCR beta chain was sequenced for a study of Ad26.COV2.S vaccination and SARS-CoV-2 variants. Study observations and caveats: Researchers reported similar non-spike TCR breadth in vaccine and placebo recipients.

Treatment denoted: around 19 received Ad26.COV2.S at low or high dose, single or two shots; several received placebo; per-sample allocation not given. Repertoires come from day 63 after the first vaccine or placebo injection. Repertoires were generated with immunoSEQ multiplex PCR, while TCRdb's copy carries only in-frame clones and drops some. The sample lists a few hundred thousand clones; approximately 91% were seen once. To note about this clone: What it binds is not known.

Germline CDR1 is SGHVS and CDR2 is FQNEAQ. There are 17 residues in the CDR3. The V end was cut by 1 base, the J end by 1 base, with 14 bases between. This TCR came from a person aged 18-65 years who received the Ad26.COV2.S COVID-19 vaccine or a placebo. The sequenced sample was peripheral blood, obtained in a trial of Ad26.COV2.S vaccine versus placebo. The chain couples TRBV7-8 to TRBJ1-5; maybe TRBD1 (5 bases). The CDR3 DNA is TGTGCCAGCAGCTTAGTGGGGGAGATGGGAAGCAATCAGCCCCAGCATTTT. Its translation is CASSLVGEMGSNQPQHF.